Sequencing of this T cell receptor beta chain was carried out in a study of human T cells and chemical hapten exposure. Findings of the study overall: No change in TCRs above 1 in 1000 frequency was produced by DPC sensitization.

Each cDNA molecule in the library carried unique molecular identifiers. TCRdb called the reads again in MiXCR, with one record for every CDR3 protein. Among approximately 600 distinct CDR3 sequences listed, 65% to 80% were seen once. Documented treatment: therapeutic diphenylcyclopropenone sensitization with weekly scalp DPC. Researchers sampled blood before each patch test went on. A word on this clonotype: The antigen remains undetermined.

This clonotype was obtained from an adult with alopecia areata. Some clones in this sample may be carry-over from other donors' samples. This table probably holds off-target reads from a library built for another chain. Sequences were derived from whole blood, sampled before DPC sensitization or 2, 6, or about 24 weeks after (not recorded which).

CDR3 bases: TGTGCCAGCAGTGGCGGCCGGAGAGTCGAGCAGTACGTC. Translated: CASSGGRRVEQYV. The rearrangement joins TRBV2 to TRBJ2-7; D is unclear. CDR1 is SNHLY, CDR2 FYNNEI, per germline. Trimming removed 4 bases from V and 6 bases from J, with 13 bases in between. This CDR3 region has 13 residues.